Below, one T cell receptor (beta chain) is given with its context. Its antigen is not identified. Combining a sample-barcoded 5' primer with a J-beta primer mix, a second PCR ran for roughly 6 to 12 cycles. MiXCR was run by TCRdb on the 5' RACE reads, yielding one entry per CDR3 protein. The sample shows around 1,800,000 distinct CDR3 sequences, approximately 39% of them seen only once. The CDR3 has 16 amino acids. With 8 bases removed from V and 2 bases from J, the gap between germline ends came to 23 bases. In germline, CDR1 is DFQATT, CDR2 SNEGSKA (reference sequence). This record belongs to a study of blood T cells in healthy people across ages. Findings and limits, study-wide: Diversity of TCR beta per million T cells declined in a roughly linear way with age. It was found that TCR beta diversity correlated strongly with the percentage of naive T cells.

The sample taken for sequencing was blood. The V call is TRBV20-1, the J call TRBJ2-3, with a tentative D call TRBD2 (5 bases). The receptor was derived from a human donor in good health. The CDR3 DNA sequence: TGCAGTCAGACTATTCACGGCGGTTCTATCACAGATACGCAGTATTTT. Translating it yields CSQTIHGGSITDTQYF.